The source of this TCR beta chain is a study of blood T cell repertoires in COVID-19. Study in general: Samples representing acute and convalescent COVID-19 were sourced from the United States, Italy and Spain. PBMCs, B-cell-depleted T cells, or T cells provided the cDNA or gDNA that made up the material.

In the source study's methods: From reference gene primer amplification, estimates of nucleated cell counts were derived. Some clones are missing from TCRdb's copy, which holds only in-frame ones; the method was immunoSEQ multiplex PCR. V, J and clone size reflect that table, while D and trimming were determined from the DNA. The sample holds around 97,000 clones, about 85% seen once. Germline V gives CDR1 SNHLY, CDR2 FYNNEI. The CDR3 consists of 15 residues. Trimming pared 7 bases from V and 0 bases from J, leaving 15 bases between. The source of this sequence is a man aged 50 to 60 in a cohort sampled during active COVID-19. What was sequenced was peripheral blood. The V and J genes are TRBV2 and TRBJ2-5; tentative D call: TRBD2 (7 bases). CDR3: CASKEGGAYQETQYF. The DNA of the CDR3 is TGTGCCAGCAAGGAGGGGGGGGCGTACCAAGAGACCCAGTACTTC.